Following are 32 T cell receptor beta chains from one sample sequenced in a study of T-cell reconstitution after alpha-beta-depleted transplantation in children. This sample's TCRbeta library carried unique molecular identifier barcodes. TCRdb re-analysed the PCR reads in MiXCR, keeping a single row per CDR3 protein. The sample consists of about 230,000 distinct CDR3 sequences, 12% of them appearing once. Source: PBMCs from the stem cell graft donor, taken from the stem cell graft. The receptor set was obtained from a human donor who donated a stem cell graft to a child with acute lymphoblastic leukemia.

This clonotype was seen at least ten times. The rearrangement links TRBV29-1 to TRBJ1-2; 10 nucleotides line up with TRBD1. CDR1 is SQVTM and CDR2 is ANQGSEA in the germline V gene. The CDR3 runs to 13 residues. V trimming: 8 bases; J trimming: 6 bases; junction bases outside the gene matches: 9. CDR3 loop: CSHPGQGEHGYTF. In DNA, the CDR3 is TGCAGCCACCCCGGACAGGGGGAACATGGCTACACCTTC. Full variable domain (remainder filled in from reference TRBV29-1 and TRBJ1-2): SAVISQKPSRDICQRGTSLTIQCQVDSQVTMMFWYRQQPGQSLTLIATANQGSEATYESGFVIDKFPISRPNLTFSTLTVSNMSPEDSSIYLCSHPGQGEHGYTFGSGTRLTVV.

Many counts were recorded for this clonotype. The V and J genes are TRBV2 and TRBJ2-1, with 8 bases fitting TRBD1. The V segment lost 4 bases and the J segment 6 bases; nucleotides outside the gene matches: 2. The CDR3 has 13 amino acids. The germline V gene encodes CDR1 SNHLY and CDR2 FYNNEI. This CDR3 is CASSADRGNEQFF. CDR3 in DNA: TGTGCCAGCAGTGCAGACAGGGGCAATGAGCAGTTCTTC.

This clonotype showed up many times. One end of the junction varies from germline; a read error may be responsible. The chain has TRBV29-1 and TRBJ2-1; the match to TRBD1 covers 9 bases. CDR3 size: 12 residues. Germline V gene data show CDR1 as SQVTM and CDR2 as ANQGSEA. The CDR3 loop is CSVEGDRVSLSF. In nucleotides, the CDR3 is TGCAGCGTTGAGGGGGACAGGGTATCCCTAAGCTTC.

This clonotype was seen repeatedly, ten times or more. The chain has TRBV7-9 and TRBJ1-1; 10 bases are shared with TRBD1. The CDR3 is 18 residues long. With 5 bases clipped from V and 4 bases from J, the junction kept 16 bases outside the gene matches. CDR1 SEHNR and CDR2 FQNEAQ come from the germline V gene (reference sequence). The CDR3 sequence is CASSPPLGHWTGGTEAFF. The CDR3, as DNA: TGTGCCAGCAGCCCCCCACTGGGTCATTGGACAGGGGGCACTGAAGCTTTCTTT.

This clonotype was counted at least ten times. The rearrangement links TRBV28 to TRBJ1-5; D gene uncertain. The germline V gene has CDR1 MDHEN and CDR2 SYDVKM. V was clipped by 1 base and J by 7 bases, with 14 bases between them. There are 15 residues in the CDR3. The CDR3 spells CASSLSAGLGQPQHF. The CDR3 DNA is TGTGCCAGCAGTTTATCGGCAGGTCTCGGACAGCCCCAGCATTTT.

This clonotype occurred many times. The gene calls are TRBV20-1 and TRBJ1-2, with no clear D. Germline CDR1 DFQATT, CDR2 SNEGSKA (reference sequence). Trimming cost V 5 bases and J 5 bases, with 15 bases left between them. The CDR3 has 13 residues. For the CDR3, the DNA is TGCAGTGCTGTAAGGACGGCACAATATGGCTACACCTTC. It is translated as CSAVRTAQYGYTF.

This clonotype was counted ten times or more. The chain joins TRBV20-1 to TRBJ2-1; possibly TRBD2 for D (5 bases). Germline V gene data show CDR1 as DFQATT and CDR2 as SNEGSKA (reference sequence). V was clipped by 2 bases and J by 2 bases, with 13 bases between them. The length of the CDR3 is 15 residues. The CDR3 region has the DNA TGCAGTGCTAGAAGAGGGTCACAGCCCTACAATGAGCAGTTCTTC. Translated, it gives CSARRGSQPYNEQFF.

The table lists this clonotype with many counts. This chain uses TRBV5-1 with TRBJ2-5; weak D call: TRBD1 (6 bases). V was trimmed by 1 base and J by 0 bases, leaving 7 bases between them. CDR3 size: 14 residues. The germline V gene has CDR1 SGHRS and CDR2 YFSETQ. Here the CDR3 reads CASSLQGYQETQYF. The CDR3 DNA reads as TGCGCCAGCAGCTTGCAGGGGTACCAAGAGACCCAGTACTTC.

The CDR3 sequence: CASRRVGYEQYF. In DNA form, the CDR3 reads TGTGCCAGCCGTCGGGTTGGCTACGAGCAGTACTTC. The chain carries TRBV13 and TRBJ2-7; D gene ambiguous. Germline V gene lookup returns CDR1 PRHDT and CDR2 FYEKMQ (reference sequence). The CDR3 covers 12 residues. V dropped 8 bases and J dropped 3 bases, with 11 bases sitting between them.

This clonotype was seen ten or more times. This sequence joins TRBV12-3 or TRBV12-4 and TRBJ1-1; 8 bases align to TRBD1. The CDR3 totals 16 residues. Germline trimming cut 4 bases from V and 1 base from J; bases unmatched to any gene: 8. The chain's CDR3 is CASSSGTGSGNTEAFF. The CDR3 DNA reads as TGTGCCAGCAGTTCCGGGACAGGCAGTGGGAACACTGAAGCTTTCTTT.

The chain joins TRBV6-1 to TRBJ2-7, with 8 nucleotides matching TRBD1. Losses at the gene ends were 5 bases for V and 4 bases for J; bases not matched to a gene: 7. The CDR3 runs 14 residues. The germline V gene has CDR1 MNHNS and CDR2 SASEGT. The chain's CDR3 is CASSLRDRYYEQYF. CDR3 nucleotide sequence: TGTGCCAGCAGTCTCCGGGACAGGTATTACGAGCAGTACTTC.

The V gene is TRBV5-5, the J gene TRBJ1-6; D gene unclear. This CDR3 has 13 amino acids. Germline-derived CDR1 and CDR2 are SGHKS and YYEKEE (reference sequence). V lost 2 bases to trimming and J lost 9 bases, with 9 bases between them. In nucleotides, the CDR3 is TGTGCCAGCAGCTTCGGATCGGGTTCACCCCTCCACTTT. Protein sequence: CASSFGSGSPLHF.

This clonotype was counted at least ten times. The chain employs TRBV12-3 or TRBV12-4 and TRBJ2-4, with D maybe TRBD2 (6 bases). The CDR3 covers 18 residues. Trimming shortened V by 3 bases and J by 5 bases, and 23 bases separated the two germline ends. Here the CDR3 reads CASSFMRTGVTGENIQYF. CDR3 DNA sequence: TGTGCCAGCAGTTTTATGAGGACGGGAGTAACGGGAGAAAACATTCAGTACTTC.

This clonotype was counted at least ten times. The CDR3 sequence is CASSSSGRFTDTQYF. The CDR3 DNA is TGTGCCAGCAGTTCTAGCGGGAGATTCACAGATACGCAGTATTTT. V gene TRBV27 combines with J gene TRBJ2-3; the match to TRBD2 covers 10 bases. Germline assignment: CDR1 MNHEY and CDR2 SMNVEV (reference sequence). The CDR3 is 15 residues long. With V trimmed by 4 bases and J by 2 bases, 3 bases remained unmatched.

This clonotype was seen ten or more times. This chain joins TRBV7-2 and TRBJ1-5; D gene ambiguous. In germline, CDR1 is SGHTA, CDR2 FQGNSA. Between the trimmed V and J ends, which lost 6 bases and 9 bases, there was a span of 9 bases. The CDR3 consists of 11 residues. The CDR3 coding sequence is TGTGCCAGCAGTGAGTCCGGGCCCCAGCATTTT. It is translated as CASSESGPQHF.

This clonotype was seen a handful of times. CDR3 coding DNA: TGTGCCAGCAGTCTCCGCGGACCAGATGGCAATTCACCCCTCCACTTT. Its translation is CASSLRGPDGNSPLHF. The rearrangement joins TRBV27 to TRBJ1-6; D is undetermined. The CDR3 is 16 residues long. Per the germline V gene, CDR1 is MNHEY and CDR2 is SMNVEV (reference sequence). Trimming took 5 bases from V and 7 from J, leaving 18 bases between them.

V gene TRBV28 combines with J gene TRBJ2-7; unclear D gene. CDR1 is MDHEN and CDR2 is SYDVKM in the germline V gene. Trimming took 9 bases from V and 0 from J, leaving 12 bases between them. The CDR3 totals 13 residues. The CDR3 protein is CARSPDTSYEQYF. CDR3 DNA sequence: TGTGCCAGGAGTCCTGACACCTCCTACGAGCAGTACTTC.

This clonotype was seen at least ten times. For the CDR3, the DNA is TGCAGCGTTGAAGAACAAGCCTATGAGCAGTTCTTC. It specifies CSVEEQAYEQFF. The chain carries TRBV29-1 and TRBJ2-1; D remains unclear. There are 12 residues in the CDR3. The germline gives CDR1 SQVTM, CDR2 ANQGSEA. Trimming cost V 0 bases and J 8 bases, with 8 bases left between them.

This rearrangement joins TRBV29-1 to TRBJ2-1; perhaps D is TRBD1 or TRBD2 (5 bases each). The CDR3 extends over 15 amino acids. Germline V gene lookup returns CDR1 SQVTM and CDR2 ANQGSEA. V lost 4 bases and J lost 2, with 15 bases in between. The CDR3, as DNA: TGCAGCGTTGGCCTCCCGGGGCTTGCCTACAATGAGCAGTTCTTC. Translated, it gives CSVGLPGLAYNEQFF.

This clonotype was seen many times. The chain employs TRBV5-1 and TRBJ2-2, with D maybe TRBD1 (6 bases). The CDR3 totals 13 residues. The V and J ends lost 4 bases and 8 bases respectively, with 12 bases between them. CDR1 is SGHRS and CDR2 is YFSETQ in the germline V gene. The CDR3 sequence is CASSPTGLGELFF. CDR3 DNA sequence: TGCGCCAGCAGCCCGACAGGTTTGGGGGAGCTGTTTTTT.

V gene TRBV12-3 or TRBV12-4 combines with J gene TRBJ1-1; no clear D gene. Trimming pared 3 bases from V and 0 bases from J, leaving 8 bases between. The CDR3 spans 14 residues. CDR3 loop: CASSLQDLNTEAFF. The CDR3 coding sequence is TGTGCCAGCAGTTTGCAGGATCTGAACACTGAAGCTTTCTTT.

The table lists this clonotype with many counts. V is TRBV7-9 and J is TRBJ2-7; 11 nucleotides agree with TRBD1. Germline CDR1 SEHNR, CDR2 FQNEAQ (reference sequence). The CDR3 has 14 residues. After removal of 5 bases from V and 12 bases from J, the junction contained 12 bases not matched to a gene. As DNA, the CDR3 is TGTGCCAGCAGCATCGGACAGGGGGCTTACAGGTCGTACTTC. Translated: CASSIGQGAYRSYF.

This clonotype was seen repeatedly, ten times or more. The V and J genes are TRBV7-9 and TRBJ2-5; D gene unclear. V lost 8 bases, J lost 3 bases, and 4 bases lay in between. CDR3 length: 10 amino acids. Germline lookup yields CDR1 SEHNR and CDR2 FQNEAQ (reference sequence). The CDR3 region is CASAEETQYF. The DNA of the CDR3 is TGTGCCAGCGCTGAAGAGACCCAGTACTTC.

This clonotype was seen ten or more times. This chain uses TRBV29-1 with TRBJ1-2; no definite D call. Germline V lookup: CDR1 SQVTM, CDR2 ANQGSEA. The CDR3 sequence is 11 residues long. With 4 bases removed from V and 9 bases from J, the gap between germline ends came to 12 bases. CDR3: CSVAGRGSYTF. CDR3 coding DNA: TGCAGCGTTGCAGGCCGGGGAAGCTACACCTTC.

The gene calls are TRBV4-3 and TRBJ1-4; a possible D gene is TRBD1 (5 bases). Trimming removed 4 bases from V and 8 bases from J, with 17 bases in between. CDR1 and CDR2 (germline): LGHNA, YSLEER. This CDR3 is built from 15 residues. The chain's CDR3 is CASSPGLGLWEKLFF. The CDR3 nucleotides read TGCGCCAGCAGCCCCGGTTTGGGGCTTTGGGAAAAACTGTTTTTT.

CDR3 amino acids: CASSLGTSGSYETQYF. CDR3 nucleotide sequence: TGTGCCAGCAGCTTAGGAACTAGCGGGAGTTATGAGACCCAGTACTTC. The rearrangement joins TRBV7-2 to TRBJ2-5; 11 bases align to TRBD2. Germline CDR1 SGHTA, CDR2 FQGNSA. V shed 1 base and J 5 bases; nucleotides not matched to a gene: 6. The CDR3 totals 16 residues.

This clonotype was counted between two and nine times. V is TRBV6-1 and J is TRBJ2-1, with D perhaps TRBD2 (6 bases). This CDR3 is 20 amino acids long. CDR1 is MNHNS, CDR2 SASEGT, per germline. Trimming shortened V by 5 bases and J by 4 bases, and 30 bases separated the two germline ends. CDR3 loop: CASSRSLSVADYHRYNEQFF. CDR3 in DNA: TGTGCCAGCAGTAGAAGTCTAAGCGTCGCGGACTATCACCGATACAATGAGCAGTTCTTC.

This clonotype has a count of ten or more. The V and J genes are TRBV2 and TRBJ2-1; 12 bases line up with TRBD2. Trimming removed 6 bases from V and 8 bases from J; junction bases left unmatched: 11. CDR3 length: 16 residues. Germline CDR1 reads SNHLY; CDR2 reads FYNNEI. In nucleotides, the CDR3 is TGTGCCAGCAGCGCGCGGACTAGCGGGAATGATCATGAGCAGTTCTTC. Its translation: CASSARTSGNDHEQFF.

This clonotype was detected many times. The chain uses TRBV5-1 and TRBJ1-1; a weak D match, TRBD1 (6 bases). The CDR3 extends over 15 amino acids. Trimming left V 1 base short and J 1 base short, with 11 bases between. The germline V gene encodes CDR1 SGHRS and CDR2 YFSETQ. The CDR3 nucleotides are TGCGCCAGCAGCTTGTCGGGGACATCGAACACTGAAGCTTTCTTT. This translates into CASSLSGTSNTEAFF.

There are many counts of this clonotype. CDR3 amino acids: CAPGEAREDEQYF. The CDR3 DNA follows: TGTGCCCCCGGGGAGGCCAGGGAGGACGAGCAGTACTTC. The rearrangement links TRBV24-1 to TRBJ2-7, with a possible D match to TRBD2 (6 bases). V lost 12 bases and J lost 5, with 19 bases in between. Germline V gives CDR1 KGHDR, CDR2 SFDVKD. CDR3 length: 13 amino acids.

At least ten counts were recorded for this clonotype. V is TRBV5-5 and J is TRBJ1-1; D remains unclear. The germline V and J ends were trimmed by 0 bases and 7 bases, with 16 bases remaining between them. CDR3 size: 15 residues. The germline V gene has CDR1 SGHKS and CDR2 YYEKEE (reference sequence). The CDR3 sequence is CASSLEPDSAIEAFF. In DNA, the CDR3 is TGTGCCAGCAGCTTGGAACCGGACTCAGCCATTGAAGCTTTCTTT.

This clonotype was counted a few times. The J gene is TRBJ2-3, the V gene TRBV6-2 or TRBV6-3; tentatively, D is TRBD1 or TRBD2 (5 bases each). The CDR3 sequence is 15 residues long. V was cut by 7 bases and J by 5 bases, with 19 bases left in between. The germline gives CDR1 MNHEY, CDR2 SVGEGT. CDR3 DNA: TGTGCCAGCAATCGGGGCGAGTCTTCAGTAGATACGCAGTATTTT. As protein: CASNRGESSVDTQYF.